Listed below are T cell receptor beta chains from one sample, sequenced in a study of beta chain features in type 1 diabetes. Only in-frame clones appear in the TCRdb table, and some are missing; sequencing was by immunoSEQ multiplex PCR. The sample includes 300,000 to 400,000 clones, about a tenth of them seen just once. Material for sequencing was central memory CD4+ T cells from blood. All receptors derive from a man younger than 40 with type 1 diabetes. CDR3s leave out the opening cysteine and the closing phenylalanine or tryptophan. A D gene is named only where the DNA matches it firmly.

length,J,V,D,CDR3
11,TRBJ1-1,TRBV14,.,ASSLMTNTEAF
13,TRBJ1-4,TRBV28,TRBD1,ASSPPGQGSEKLF
14,TRBJ2-7,TRBV5-4,TRBD1,ASSLDMGDRAYEQY
15,TRBJ2-6,TRBV15,.,ATSRADGNSGANVLT
13,TRBJ2-1,TRBV5-1,.,ASSLAEVSNNEQF
11,TRBJ2-1,TRBV5-6,TRBD1,ASSWTGGDEQF
12,TRBJ2-3,TRBV5-1,TRBD1,ASRTGGGADTQY
11,TRBJ2-3,TRBV2,.,ASSDGATDTQY
10,TRBJ2-3,TRBV7-2,.,ASSSGADTQY
13,TRBJ1-1,TRBV2,.,ASSRPVKANTEAF
13,TRBJ2-2,TRBV9,.,ASSVGGSNTGELF
13,TRBJ2-5,TRBV9,TRBD2,ASSVPGGSEETQY
11,TRBJ1-1,TRBV13,TRBD1,ASSGDRGTEAF
13,TRBJ1-4,TRBV25-1,.,ASTDSSKRSEKLF